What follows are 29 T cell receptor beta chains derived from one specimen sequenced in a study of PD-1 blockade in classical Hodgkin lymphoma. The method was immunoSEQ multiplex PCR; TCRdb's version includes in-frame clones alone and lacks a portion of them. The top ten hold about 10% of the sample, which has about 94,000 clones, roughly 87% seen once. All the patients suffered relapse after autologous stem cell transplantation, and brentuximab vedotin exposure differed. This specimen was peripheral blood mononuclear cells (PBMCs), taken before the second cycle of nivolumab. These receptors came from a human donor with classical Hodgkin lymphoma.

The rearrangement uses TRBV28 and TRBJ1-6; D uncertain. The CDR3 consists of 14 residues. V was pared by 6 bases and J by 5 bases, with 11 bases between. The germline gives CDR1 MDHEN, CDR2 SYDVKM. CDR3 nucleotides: TGTGCCAGCAGGTCTGTGGATAATAATTCACCCCTCCACTTT. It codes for CASRSVDNNSPLHF. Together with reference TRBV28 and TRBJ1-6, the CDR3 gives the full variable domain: DVKVTQSSRYLVKRTGEKVFLECVQDMDHENMFWYRQDPGLGLRLIYFSYDVKMKEKGDIPEGYSVSREKKERFSLILESASTNQTSMYLCASRSVDNNSPLHFGNGTRLTVT.

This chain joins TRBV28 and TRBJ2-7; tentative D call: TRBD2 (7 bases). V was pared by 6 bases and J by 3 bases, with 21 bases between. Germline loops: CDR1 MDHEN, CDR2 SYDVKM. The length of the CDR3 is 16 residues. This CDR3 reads CASSPLEGGPNYEQYF. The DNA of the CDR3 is TGTGCCAGCAGCCCGTTGGAGGGGGGGCCTAACTACGAGCAGTACTTC.

The CDR3 DNA reads TGTGCCAGCAGCTTAGCGGGGACAGGGGTGGAGGGGGGTACCTACAATGAGCAGTTCTTC. Protein sequence: CASSLAGTGVEGGTYNEQFF. This chain connects TRBV7-2 to TRBJ2-1, with 10 bases matching TRBD1. J lost 2 bases, V lost 0 bases, and 13 bases had no gene match. There are 20 residues in the CDR3. The germline V gene encodes CDR1 SGHTA and CDR2 FQGNSA.

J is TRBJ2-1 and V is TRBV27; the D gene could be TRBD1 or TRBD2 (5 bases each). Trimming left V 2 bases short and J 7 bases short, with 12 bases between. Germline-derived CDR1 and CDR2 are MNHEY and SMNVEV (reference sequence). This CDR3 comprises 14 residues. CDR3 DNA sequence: TGTGCCAGCAGTTTAGTAGGGACCCGAAATGAGCAGTTCTTC. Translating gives CASSLVGTRNEQFF.

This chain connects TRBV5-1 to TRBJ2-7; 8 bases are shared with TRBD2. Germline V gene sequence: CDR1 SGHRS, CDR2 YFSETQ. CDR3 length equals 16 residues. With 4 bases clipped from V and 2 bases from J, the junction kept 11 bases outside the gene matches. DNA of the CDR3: TGCGCCAGCAGCCCCGGTGGTAGCGGGGTTCCCTACGAGCAGTACTTC. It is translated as CASSPGGSGVPYEQYF.

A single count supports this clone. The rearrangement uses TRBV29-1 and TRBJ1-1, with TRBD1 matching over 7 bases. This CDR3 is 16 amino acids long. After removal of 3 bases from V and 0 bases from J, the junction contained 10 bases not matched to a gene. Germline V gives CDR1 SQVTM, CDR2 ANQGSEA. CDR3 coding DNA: TGCAGCGTTGAGGGCGGGGCAGGGGGAATGAACACTGAAGCTTTCTTT. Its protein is CSVEGGAGGMNTEAFF.

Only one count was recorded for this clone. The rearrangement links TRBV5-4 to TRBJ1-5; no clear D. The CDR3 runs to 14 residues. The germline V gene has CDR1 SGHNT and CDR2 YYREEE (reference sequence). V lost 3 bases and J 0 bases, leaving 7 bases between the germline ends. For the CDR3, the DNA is TGTGCCAGCAGCTGGGCGGGTAGCAATCAGCCCCAGCATTTT. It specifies CASSWAGSNQPQHF.

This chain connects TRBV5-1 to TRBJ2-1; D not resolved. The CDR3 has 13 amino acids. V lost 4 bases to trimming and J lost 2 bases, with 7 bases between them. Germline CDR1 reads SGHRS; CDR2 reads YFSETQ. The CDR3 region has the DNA TGCGCCAGCAGCAGGGCAGCCTACAATGAGCAGTTCTTC. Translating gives CASSRAAYNEQFF.

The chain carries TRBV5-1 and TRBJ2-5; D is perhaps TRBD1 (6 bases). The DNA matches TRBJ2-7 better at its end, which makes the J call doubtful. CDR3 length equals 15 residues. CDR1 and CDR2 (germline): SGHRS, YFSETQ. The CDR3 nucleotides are TGCGCCAGCAGCTTGGCCCGGGACAAGAATTACGAGCAGTACTTC. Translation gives CASSLARDKNYEQYF.

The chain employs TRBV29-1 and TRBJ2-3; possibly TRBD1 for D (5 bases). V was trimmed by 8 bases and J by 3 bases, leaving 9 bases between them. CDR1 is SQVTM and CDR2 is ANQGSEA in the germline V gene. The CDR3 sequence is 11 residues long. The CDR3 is CSTHRTDTQYF. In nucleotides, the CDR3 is TGCAGCACACACAGGACAGATACGCAGTATTTT.

The DNA of the CDR3 is TGCAGCGTTGAAGATCACAGGCGACGGTACGAGCAGTACTTC. This gives the protein CSVEDHRRRYEQYF. This chain connects TRBV29-1 to TRBJ2-7; D possibly corresponds to TRBD1 (5 bases). Germline V lookup: CDR1 SQVTM, CDR2 ANQGSEA. Deletions cut 0 bases from V and 4 bases from J, with 13 bases between. CDR3 size: 14 residues.

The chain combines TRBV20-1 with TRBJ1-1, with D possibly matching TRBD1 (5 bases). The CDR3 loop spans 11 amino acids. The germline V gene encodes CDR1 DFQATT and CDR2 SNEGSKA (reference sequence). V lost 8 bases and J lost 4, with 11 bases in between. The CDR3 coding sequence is TGCAGTTTTAAGGGGCCCACTGAAGCTTTCTTT. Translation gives CSFKGPTEAFF.

CDR3 in DNA: TGTGCCAGCAGCCGAGTATCCACCGGGGAGCTGTTTTTT. Encoded protein: CASSRVSTGELFF. This chain connects TRBV27 to TRBJ2-2; D ambiguous. Germline V gene data show CDR1 as MNHEY and CDR2 as SMNVEV (reference sequence). The CDR3 has 13 residues. The V gene lost 6 bases and the J gene lost 4 bases, with 9 bases spanning the gap.

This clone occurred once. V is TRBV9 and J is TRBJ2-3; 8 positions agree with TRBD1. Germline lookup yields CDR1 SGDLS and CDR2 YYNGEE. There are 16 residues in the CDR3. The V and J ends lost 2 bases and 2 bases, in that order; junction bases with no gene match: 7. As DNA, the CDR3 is TGTGCCAGCAGCGTCAGGGGGCGTTCGGTCACAGATACGCAGTATTTT. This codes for CASSVRGRSVTDTQYF.

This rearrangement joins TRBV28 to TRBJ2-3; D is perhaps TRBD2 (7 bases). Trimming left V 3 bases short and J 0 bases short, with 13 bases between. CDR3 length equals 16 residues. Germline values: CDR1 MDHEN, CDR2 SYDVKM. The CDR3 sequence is CASSFGGRASTDTQYF. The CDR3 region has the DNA TGTGCCAGCAGTTTCGGGGGGCGTGCTAGCACAGATACGCAGTATTTT.

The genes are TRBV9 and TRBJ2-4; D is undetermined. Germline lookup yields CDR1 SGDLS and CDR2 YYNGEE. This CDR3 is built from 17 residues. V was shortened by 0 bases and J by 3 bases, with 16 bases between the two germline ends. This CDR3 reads CASSVVPVSHDKNIQYF. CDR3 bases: TGTGCCAGCAGCGTAGTTCCCGTGTCGCACGACAAAAACATTCAGTACTTC.

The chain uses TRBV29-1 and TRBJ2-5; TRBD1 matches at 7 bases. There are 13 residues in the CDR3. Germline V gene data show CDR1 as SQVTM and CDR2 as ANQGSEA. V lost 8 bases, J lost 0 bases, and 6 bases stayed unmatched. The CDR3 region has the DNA TGCAGCACCCTAGGGACAGACCAAGAGACCCAGTACTTC. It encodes CSTLGTDQETQYF.

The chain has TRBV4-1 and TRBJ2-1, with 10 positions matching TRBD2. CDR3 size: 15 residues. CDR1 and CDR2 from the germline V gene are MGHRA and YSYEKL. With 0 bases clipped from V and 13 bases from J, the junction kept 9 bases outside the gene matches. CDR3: CASSQESSGGQTQFF. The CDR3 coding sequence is TGCGCCAGCAGCCAAGAATCTAGCGGGGGCCAGACCCAGTTCTTC.

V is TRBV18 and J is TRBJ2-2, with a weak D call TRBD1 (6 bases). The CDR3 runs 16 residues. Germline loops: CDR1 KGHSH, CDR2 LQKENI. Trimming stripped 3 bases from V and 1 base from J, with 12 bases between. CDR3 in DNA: TGTGCCAGCTCACCGGGGGCCAGAGGGAACACCGGGGAGCTGTTTTTT. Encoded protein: CASSPGARGNTGELFF.

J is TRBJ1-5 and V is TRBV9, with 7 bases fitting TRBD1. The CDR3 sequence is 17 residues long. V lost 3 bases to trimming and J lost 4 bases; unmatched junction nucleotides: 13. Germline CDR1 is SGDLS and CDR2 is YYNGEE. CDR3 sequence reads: CASSARQPQGPNQPQHF. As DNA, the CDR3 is TGTGCCAGCAGCGCTCGACAGCCACAGGGGCCTAATCAGCCCCAGCATTTT.

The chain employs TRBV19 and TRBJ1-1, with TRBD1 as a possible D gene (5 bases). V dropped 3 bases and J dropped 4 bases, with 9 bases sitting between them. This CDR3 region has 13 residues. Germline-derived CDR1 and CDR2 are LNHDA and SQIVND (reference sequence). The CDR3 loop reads CASSIGTPTEAFF. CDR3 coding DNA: TGTGCCAGTAGTATTGGGACGCCCACTGAAGCTTTCTTT.

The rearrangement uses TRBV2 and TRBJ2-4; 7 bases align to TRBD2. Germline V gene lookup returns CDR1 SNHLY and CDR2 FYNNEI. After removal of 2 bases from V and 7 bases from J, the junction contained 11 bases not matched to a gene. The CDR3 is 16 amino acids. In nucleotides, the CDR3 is TGTGCCAGCAGTGAAATGTGGCGGGAGTTATTTAACATTCAGTACTTC. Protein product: CASSEMWRELFNIQYF.

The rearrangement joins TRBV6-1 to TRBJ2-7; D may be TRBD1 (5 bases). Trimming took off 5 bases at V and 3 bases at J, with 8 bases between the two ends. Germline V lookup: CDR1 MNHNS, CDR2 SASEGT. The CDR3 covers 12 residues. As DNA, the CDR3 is TGTGCCAGCAGTATAGGGGACTACGAGCAGTACTTC. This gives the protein CASSIGDYEQYF.

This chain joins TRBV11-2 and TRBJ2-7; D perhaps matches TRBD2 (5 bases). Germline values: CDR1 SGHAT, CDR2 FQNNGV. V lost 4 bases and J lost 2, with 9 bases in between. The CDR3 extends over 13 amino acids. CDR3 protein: CASSSAGTYEQYF. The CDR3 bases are TGTGCCAGCAGCTCGGCGGGTACCTACGAGCAGTACTTC.

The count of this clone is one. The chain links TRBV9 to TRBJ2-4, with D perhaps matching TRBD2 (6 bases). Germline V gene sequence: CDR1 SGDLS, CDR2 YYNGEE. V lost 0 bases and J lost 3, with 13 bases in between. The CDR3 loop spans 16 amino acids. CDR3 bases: TGTGCCAGCAGCGTAGACCCGGGCGGGAACAAAAACATTCAGTACTTC. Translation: CASSVDPGGNKNIQYF.

DNA of the CDR3: TGCAGTGCGAAGATCCGGGAGACCCAGTACTTC. It translates to CSAKIRETQYF. The genes are TRBV20-1 and TRBJ2-5; D unresolved. With 6 bases removed from V and 5 bases from J, the gap between germline ends came to 10 bases. This CDR3 is 11 amino acids long. Germline V lookup: CDR1 DFQATT, CDR2 SNEGSKA (reference sequence).

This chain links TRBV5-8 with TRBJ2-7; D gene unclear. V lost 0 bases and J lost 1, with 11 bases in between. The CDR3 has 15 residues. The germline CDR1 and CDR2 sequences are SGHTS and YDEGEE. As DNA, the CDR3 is TGTGCCAGCAGCTTGGGTTGGCAGCTGTCCTACGAGCAGTACTTC. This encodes CASSLGWQLSYEQYF. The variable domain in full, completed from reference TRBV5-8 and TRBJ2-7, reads EAGVTQSPTHLIKTRGQQATLRCSPISGHTSVYWYQQALGLGLQFLLWYDEGEERNRGNFPPRFSGRQFPNYSSELNVNALELEDSALYLCASSLGWQLSYEQYFGPGTRLTVT.

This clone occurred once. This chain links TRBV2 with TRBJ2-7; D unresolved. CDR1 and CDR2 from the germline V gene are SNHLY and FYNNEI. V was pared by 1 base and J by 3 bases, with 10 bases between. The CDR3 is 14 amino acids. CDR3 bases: TGTGCCAGCAGTGAAGGGGCAGGATACTACGAGCAGTACTTC. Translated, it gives CASSEGAGYYEQYF.

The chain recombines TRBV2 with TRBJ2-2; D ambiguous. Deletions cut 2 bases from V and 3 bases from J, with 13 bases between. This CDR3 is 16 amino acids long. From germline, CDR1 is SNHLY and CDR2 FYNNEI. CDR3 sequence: CASSERHLTDTGELFF. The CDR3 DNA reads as TGTGCCAGCAGTGAAAGGCACTTGACTGACACCGGGGAGCTGTTTTTT. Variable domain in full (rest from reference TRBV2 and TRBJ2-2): EPEVTQTPSHQVTQMGQEVILRCVPISNHLYFYWYRQILGQKVEFLVSFYNNEISEKSEIFDDQFSVERPDGSNFTLKIRSTKLEDSAMYFCASSERHLTDTGELFFGEGSRLTVL.